These 28 T cell receptor beta chains share one sample of origin, sequenced in a study of early T cells in non-severe SARS-CoV-2 infection. MiXCR was run by TCRdb on the 5' RACE reads, yielding one entry per CDR3 protein. This table has tens of thousands of distinct CDR3 sequences, around a tenth appearing once. The sample here was whole blood, taken at baseline. These receptors originate from an adult who was a healthcare worker with PCR-confirmed SARS-CoV-2 infection or an uninfected control (not recorded which).

Written as DNA, the CDR3 is TGTGCCAGCTCACTACAGGGAGGGAACACTGAAGCTTTCTTT. Translation gives CASSLQGGNTEAFF. The chain is built from TRBV18 and TRBJ1-1; TRBD1 is a possible D gene (6 bases). The CDR3 has 14 residues. Germline V gives CDR1 KGHSH, CDR2 LQKENI. Trimming took off 4 bases at V and 1 base at J, with 10 bases between the two ends.

The chain employs TRBV20-1 and TRBJ1-4; D is ambiguous. V lost 6 bases and J lost 0, with 17 bases in between. There are 16 residues in the CDR3. Germline CDR1 DFQATT, CDR2 SNEGSKA (reference sequence). CDR3 nucleotides: TGCAGTGCCCCCCCGTTTGTTGGGGCAACTAATGAAAAACTGTTTTTT. Amino acid sequence: CSAPPFVGATNEKLFF.

This clonotype came up many times. The rearrangement uses TRBV28 and TRBJ1-2; D gene ambiguous. Germline V gives CDR1 MDHEN, CDR2 SYDVKM. V was clipped by 5 bases and J by 4 bases, with 11 bases between them. This CDR3 contains 13 residues. The CDR3 here is CASSSSVGYGYTF. CDR3 sequence (DNA): TGTGCCAGCAGTAGCTCGGTGGGCTATGGCTACACCTTC.

Ten or more counts support this clonotype. The V gene is TRBV2, the J gene TRBJ1-1; TRBD1 is a possible D gene (5 bases). The V and J ends lost 4 bases and 4 bases respectively, with 13 bases between them. The CDR3 runs 14 residues. Germline V lookup: CDR1 SNHLY, CDR2 FYNNEI. DNA for the CDR3: TGTGCCAGCAGTGTCAGGGCGATCAGCACTGAAGCTTTCTTT. Translated: CASSVRAISTEAFF.

This clonotype showed up just a few times. In DNA form, the CDR3 reads TGTGCCAGCAGTCGGACGATAGGGGACACTGAAGCTTTCTTT. This gives the protein CASSRTIGDTEAFF. V usage is TRBV2 and J usage is TRBJ1-1, with D possibly being TRBD1 (5 bases). The germline V gene has CDR1 SNHLY and CDR2 FYNNEI. The ends were cut back, 5 bases at V and 3 bases at J, with 13 bases in the middle. This CDR3 is built from 14 residues.

In its sample, this clonotype was seen many times. This chain joins TRBV28 and TRBJ2-2; D ambiguous. The CDR3 totals 14 residues. V lost 3 bases, J lost 0 bases, and 5 bases lay in between. The germline V gene encodes CDR1 MDHEN and CDR2 SYDVKM. Here the CDR3 DNA reads TGTGCCAGCAGTTTTGTGGCGAACACCGGGGAGCTGTTTTTT. Protein product: CASSFVANTGELFF.

J is TRBJ2-1 and V is TRBV3-1; no clear D. The CDR3 length is 12 residues. V was cut by 1 base and J by 9 bases, with 7 bases left in between. Germline assignment: CDR1 LGHDT and CDR2 YNNKEL (reference sequence). CDR3 loop: CASSQVLGEQFF. The CDR3 region has the DNA TGTGCCAGCAGCCAAGTATTGGGTGAGCAGTTCTTC.

The chain combines TRBV12-3 or TRBV12-4 with TRBJ1-6, with a possible D match to TRBD1 (5 bases). There are 15 residues in the CDR3. V was shortened by 6 bases and J by 6 bases, with 15 bases between the two germline ends. CDR3 region: CASRASTASNSPLHF. CDR3 nucleotide sequence: TGTGCCAGCAGGGCGTCGACAGCATCTAATTCACCCCTCCACTTT.

There are many counts of this clonotype. This chain uses TRBV11-2 with TRBJ2-7; 8 bases are shared with TRBD2. J was trimmed by 2 bases and V by 7 bases; bases with no gene match: 13. This CDR3 is built from 16 residues. Germline CDR1 and CDR2: SGHAT and FQNNGV. The CDR3 reads CASTTRPGGMTYEQYF. The DNA for the CDR3 is TGTGCCAGCACCACCCGACCGGGGGGGATGACCTACGAGCAGTACTTC.

The rearrangement joins TRBV7-2 to TRBJ2-5; D unclear. The V and J ends lost 2 bases and 5 bases respectively, with 12 bases between them. Germline V gene data show CDR1 as SGHTA and CDR2 as FQGNSA. The CDR3 consists of 14 residues. The CDR3 loop reads CASSLIGRTETQYF. In DNA form, the CDR3 reads TGTGCCAGCAGCTTAATTGGCAGGACCGAGACCCAGTACTTC.

In this sample, this clonotype turned up many times. The chain uses TRBV12-3 or TRBV12-4 and TRBJ2-3, with 10 bases matching TRBD2. V was clipped by 5 bases and J by 3 bases; unmatched bases: 5. CDR3 length equals 15 residues. The CDR3 protein is CASSISGGHTDTQYF. In nucleotides, the CDR3 is TGTGCCAGCAGTATTAGCGGGGGGCATACAGATACGCAGTATTTT.

This clonotype was recorded a few times. CDR3 nucleotide sequence: TGTGCCAGCAGCTTACGCTCGGCACTGGGGACCGGGGAGCTGTTTTTT. This translates into CASSLRSALGTGELFF. V is TRBV7-9 and J is TRBJ2-2; no firm D call. Germline values: CDR1 SEHNR, CDR2 FQNEAQ (reference sequence). CDR3 length: 16 residues. V was shortened by 2 bases and J by 5 bases, with 15 bases between the two germline ends.

This clonotype has a count of ten or more. The V call is TRBV7-9, the J call TRBJ1-1; D not certain. The germline V and J ends were trimmed by 10 bases and 1 base, with 13 bases remaining between them. The length of the CDR3 is 13 residues. Germline loops: CDR1 SEHNR, CDR2 FQNEAQ (reference sequence). The CDR3 sequence is CATLVAANTEAFF. DNA of the CDR3: TGTGCCACGCTGGTGGCTGCGAACACTGAAGCTTTCTTT.

By share, this clonotype counts as medium-sized. V and J are TRBV5-1 and TRBJ2-7; D unresolved. V was shortened by 0 bases and J by 6 bases, with 10 bases between the two germline ends. This CDR3 has 13 amino acids. Germline-derived CDR1 and CDR2 are SGHRS and YFSETQ. The CDR3 protein is CASSLGGSSEQYF. In DNA form, the CDR3 reads TGCGCCAGCAGCTTGGGTGGAAGCAGCGAGCAGTACTTC. Variable domain in full (rest from reference TRBV5-1 and TRBJ2-7): KAGVTQTPRYLIKTRGQQVTLSCSPISGHRSVSWYQQTPGQGLQFLFEYFSETQRNKGNFPGRFSGRQFSNSRSEMNVSTLELGDSALYLCASSLGGSSEQYFGPGTRLTVT.

The J gene is TRBJ2-3, the V gene TRBV6-6; weak D call: TRBD2 (7 bases). CDR1 and CDR2 (germline): MNHNY, SVGAGI (reference sequence). The CDR3 extends over 15 amino acids. Between the trimmed V and J ends, which lost 5 bases and 1 base, there was a span of 13 bases. The CDR3 bases are TGTGCCAGCAGTCTGAGGGAGGGGGGCACAGATACGCAGTATTTT. It translates to CASSLREGGTDTQYF.

This clonotype was found many times. This sequence joins TRBV9 and TRBJ2-7; maybe TRBD2 (6 bases). Trimming stripped 1 base from V and 2 bases from J, with 13 bases between. In germline, CDR1 is SGDLS, CDR2 YYNGEE. The CDR3 runs to 15 residues. The CDR3 loop reads CASSVHGSIPYEQYF. DNA of the CDR3: TGTGCCAGCAGCGTACACGGGAGCATCCCCTACGAGCAGTACTTC.

This clonotype was observed a few times. The CDR3 loop is CASSTPPVVRDTQYF. The CDR3, as DNA: TGTGCCAGCAGTACCCCCCCAGTCGTCCGGGATACGCAGTATTTT. The chain joins TRBV12-3 or TRBV12-4 to TRBJ2-3; D ambiguous. Trimming removed 5 bases at V and 6 bases at J, with 18 bases between. This CDR3 has 15 amino acids.

This clonotype turned up a few times. The J gene is TRBJ1-2, the V gene TRBV27; possibly TRBD1 for D (6 bases). The V end was cut by 3 bases, the J end by 7 bases, with 12 bases between. This CDR3 is 13 amino acids long. Germline values: CDR1 MNHEY, CDR2 SMNVEV (reference sequence). The CDR3 DNA reads TGTGCCAGCAGTTTGAGGGGGGCTCCTGGCTACACCTTC. It codes for CASSLRGAPGYTF.

The chain combines TRBV30 with TRBJ1-1; 7 bases are a match to TRBD1. The CDR3 runs 12 residues. Germline V gives CDR1 GTSNPN, CDR2 SVGIG (reference sequence). V was clipped by 5 bases and J by 4 bases; unmatched bases: 4. The CDR3 coding sequence is TGTGCCTGGGACTCAGGGGGCACTGAAGCTTTCTTT. Translating it yields CAWDSGGTEAFF. The whole variable domain, remainder taken from reference TRBV30 and TRBJ1-1, is SQTIHQWPATLVQPVGSPLSLECTVEGTSNPNLYWYRQAAGRGLQLLFYSVGIGQISSEVPQNLSASRPQDRQFILSSKKLLLSDSGFYLCAWDSGGTEAFFGQGTRLTVV.

This clonotype showed up just a few times. The rearrangement uses TRBV29-1 and TRBJ2-3; weak D call: TRBD2 (6 bases). Trimming left V 6 bases short and J 2 bases short, with 12 bases between. The CDR3 runs 13 residues. CDR1 SQVTM and CDR2 ANQGSEA come from the germline V gene. Here the CDR3 reads CSVPLGLTDTQYF. Here the CDR3 DNA reads TGCAGCGTACCTTTGGGACTCACAGATACGCAGTATTTT.

This clonotype was recorded many times. V gene TRBV28 combines with J gene TRBJ1-1; TRBD1 agrees at 9 bases. CDR3 length equals 13 residues. V gave up 6 bases and J gave up 6 bases; unmatched junction bases: 5. Germline CDR1 and CDR2: MDHEN and SYDVKM. The DNA of the CDR3 is TGTGCCAGCAGCTCGGGACAGGGTTCTGAAGCTTTCTTT. Protein: CASSSGQGSEAFF.

This clonotype occurred a few times. V and J are TRBV7-8 and TRBJ2-7; D remains unclear. Per germline, CDR1 SGHVS and CDR2 FQNEAQ. Trimming stripped 4 bases from V and 2 bases from J, with 9 bases between. This CDR3 comprises 13 residues. The CDR3 DNA reads TGTGCCAGCAGCTCTATTCAGCCCTACGAGCAGTACTTC. This encodes CASSSIQPYEQYF.

This clonotype occurred many times. The rearrangement links TRBV28 to TRBJ2-1, with 14 nucleotides matching TRBD2. The J segment lost 0 bases and the V segment lost 0 bases, leaving 10 bases of the junction unmatched. Germline CDR1 MDHEN, CDR2 SYDVKM. CDR3 length: 21 residues. This CDR3 is CASSLWGLAGDWLSSYNEQFF. In DNA, the CDR3 is TGTGCCAGCAGTTTATGGGGACTAGCGGGAGATTGGCTTAGCTCCTACAATGAGCAGTTCTTC. The full variable domain, with the rest looked up from reference TRBV28 and TRBJ2-1, is DVKVTQSSRYLVKRTGEKVFLECVQDMDHENMFWYRQDPGLGLRLIYFSYDVKMKEKGDIPEGYSVSREKKERFSLILESASTNQTSMYLCASSLWGLAGDWLSSYNEQFFGPGTRLTVL.

The rearrangement joins TRBV12-3 or TRBV12-4 to TRBJ1-3; D remains unclear. The CDR3 extends over 11 amino acids. V dropped 8 bases and J dropped 2 bases, with 4 bases sitting between them. CDR3 residues: CASGPGNTIYF. Written as DNA, the CDR3 is TGTGCCAGCGGTCCTGGAAACACCATATATTTT.

This clonotype was counted at least ten times. This chain connects TRBV20-1 to TRBJ2-7, with 7 bases lining up with TRBD2. The V gene's germline CDR1 is DFQATT and CDR2 SNEGSKA (reference sequence). J lost 3 bases, V lost 0 bases, and 5 bases had no gene match. The CDR3 is made up of 14 amino acids. The CDR3 DNA reads as TGCAGTGCTAGAGAGGGAGGGGATTACTACGAGCAGTACTTC. Amino acids: CSAREGGDYYEQYF.

This clonotype appeared a few times. The V gene is TRBV5-1, the J gene TRBJ2-2, with D uncertain. V lost 4 bases to trimming and J lost 9 bases, with 16 bases between them. From germline, CDR1 is SGHRS and CDR2 YFSETQ. The CDR3 extends over 14 amino acids. The CDR3 here is CASSQERRSWELFF. Here the CDR3 DNA reads TGCGCCAGCAGCCAAGAGAGGCGTTCCTGGGAGCTGTTTTTT.

This clonotype was seen only a few times. The genes are TRBV7-2 and TRBJ1-2; D unresolved. V dropped 5 bases and J dropped 3 bases, with 13 bases sitting between them. The germline gives CDR1 SGHTA, CDR2 FQGNSA. The CDR3 is 14 amino acids. Here the CDR3 reads CASSPRGGDYGYTF. The CDR3, as DNA: TGTGCCAGCAGCCCCCGGGGAGGAGACTATGGCTACACCTTC.

The chain is built from TRBV12-3 or TRBV12-4 and TRBJ2-5, with D perhaps TRBD1 or TRBD2 (5 bases each). The CDR3 sequence is 15 residues long. Trimming removed 3 bases from V and 5 bases from J, with 16 bases in between. The CDR3 DNA sequence: TGTGCCAGCAGTTTCGGGACCTCCCAGCGGGAGACCCAGTACTTC. It is translated as CASSFGTSQRETQYF.